The clone carrying this T cell receptor beta chain was counted ten times or more. Its target is unknown. Time point defined: healthy volunteer bleed at 6 weeks. Unfractionated whole blood yielded the extracted total RNA. Original handling: The median was approximately 89,000 TCRs per sample, ranging roughly 23,224 to 750,000. TCRdb analysed the RACE reads with MiXCR anew, one entry per CDR3 protein. None of the V and J calls come from the authors' own analysis; TCRdb made them. The sample shows under 50,000 distinct CDR3 sequences, approximately 4% of them seen only once. The data were taken from a study of human T cells and chemical hapten exposure. Whole-study results and caveats: Among TCRs, those above 1 in 1000 frequency were unaffected by DPC sensitization.

This TCR came from a human donor in good health. Some clones in this sample may be carry-over from other donors' samples. Sequenced sample: whole blood.

The CDR3 bases are TGTGCCAGCACCCCTCCTAGCGGGAGGGCCGATGAGCAGTTCTTC. Protein: CASTPPSGRADEQFF. V is TRBV6-6 and J is TRBJ2-1, with 12 positions matching TRBD2. The CDR3 has 15 residues. V dropped 7 bases and J dropped 8; count of bases not matched to a gene: 9. Germline V CDR1 and CDR2: MNHNY, SVGAGI (reference sequence).